This T cell receptor beta chain was obtained from a study of blood T cell repertoires in COVID-19. Clones were sequenced by immunoSEQ multiplex PCR, and TCRdb holds only the in-frame ones, with some missing. The sample lists more than 300,000 clones; 90% were seen once. Deletions cut 3 bases from V and 10 bases from J, with 15 bases between. CDR1 is MDHEN and CDR2 is SYDVKM in the germline V gene. The CDR3 is 13 residues long. The clonotype was recovered from a woman in her thirties or forties with COVID-19, enrolled during active disease. The sequenced material came from peripheral blood. This chain links TRBV28 with TRBJ1-1, with no clear D. CDR3 in amino acids: CASSLEGDGGAFF. In DNA form, the CDR3 reads TGTGCCAGCAGTTTGGAGGGAGACGGAGGAGCTTTCTTT.